The TCR beta chain under discussion was sequenced for a study of spatial heterogeneity in lung cancer. One entry per CDR3 protein, called by TCRdb with MiXCR from the 5' RACE reads. The data contain about 3,300 distinct CDR3 sequences, 4.5% to 6% of them singletons. In its sample, this clonotype was seen many times. Its specificity is not known. The CDR3 is made up of 18 amino acids. Trimming stripped 0 bases from V and 3 bases from J, with 20 bases between. Germline lookup yields CDR1 DFQATT and CDR2 SNEGSKA (reference sequence). Time point described: sample taken at primary tumor resection. Study results and limitations: Intratumoral expanded alpha and beta TCR counts were found to track tumor mutation counts.

The sample here was lung tumor tissue, taken at surgery. The TCR originated in a female donor with early-stage non-small cell lung cancer. This chain joins TRBV20-1 and TRBJ1-4, with a possible D match to TRBD1 (5 bases). CDR3 in amino acids: CSARDPIATKGSNEKLFF. CDR3 bases: TGCAGTGCTAGAGATCCGATAGCGACGAAGGGGTCTAATGAAAAACTGTTTTTT.